This entry features one T cell receptor (beta chain) sequence. This clone's antigen is unknown. Per-base qualities were not stored, and no clone one base away is much larger. The collaborating institutions used their own protocols to collect whole blood in K2EDTA tubes. Collaborator samples were shipped for TCRbeta analysis as frozen whole blood, isolated PBMCs, or DNA extracted from either sample type. The sample originates from a study of blood T cell repertoires in COVID-19 (dated by TCRdb to 2020 to 2022). Broadly, across the study: Samples covering the acute and convalescent phases of COVID-19 were provided by collaborators in the United States, Italy and Spain. The prospective study material was composed of cDNA or gDNA derived from T cells, B-cell-depleted T cells, or PBMCs. The dataset comprised deeply sampled blood TCRbeta repertoires from subjects exposed to, actively infected with, or recovered from COVID-19. The repertoires were made available in a free public database intended to serve as a resource for research on the immune response to SARS-CoV-2. The samples were drawn from the first 160 participants of the ongoing ImmuneRACE study and from 950 to 1,500 subjects provided by 6 global collaborators. The sample metadata nearly always contained a de-identified subject ID, COVID-19 status, age in years and sex. Where HLA class I and class II types were available, the types were taken from metadata supplied by the sample provider, not from assay-based typing. Study-level results and caveats: The amount of clinical and demographic metadata varied by source and participant and was provided uncurated.

TCRbeta CDR3 regions were amplified from genomic DNA using the immunoSEQ Assay, a bias-controlled multiplex PCR. The original methods were these. Nucleated cell counts per sample were estimated from amplification of reference gene primers within the assay. To quantify the absolute abundance of each unique TCRbeta CDR3 rearrangement, sequence reads were collapsed and filtered. For each sample, productive Simpson clonality was calculated as the square root of Simpson's diversity index over productive rearrangements. The source is immuneACCESS, and TCRdb retained only in-frame sequences with V and J called. Part of the clones is not carried over; for the studies checked, unresolved V genes explain less than half of this, and the remainder is unexplained. That table furnishes V, J and clone size, whereas the DNA furnished D and trimming. This sample is represented by approximately 180,000 clones; around nine tenths of them were singletons. Of the sample, 0.5% to 0.55% is held by the ten largest clones.

The source is a man aged 45-65 years with acute or convalescent COVID-19. The specimen sequenced was peripheral blood.

DNA sequence: TGTGCCATCAGTGAGTCGGTCGGGCGGGAGGTCGGGGAGCTGTTTTTT. This encodes CAISESVGREVGELFF. The chain employs TRBV10-3 and TRBJ2-2; the central 8 bases match TRBD2. V trim: 0 bases; J trim: 7 bases; unmatched bases: 7. CDR1 and CDR2 (ENHRY, SYGVKD) derive from the germline V gene. Inclusive of the bounding cysteine and phenylalanine, the CDR3 is 16 residues long. Only CDR3 DNA remains: 48 bases, in frame from the first base.